This passage covers 27 T cell receptor beta chains from one sample sequenced in a study of blood T cell repertoires in COVID-19. The data were produced by immunoSEQ multiplex PCR, yet TCRdb's version contains in-frame clones alone and is incomplete. The sample contains tens of thousands of clones, about 92% of which appear only once. The sequencing input was peripheral blood. The receptors were gathered from a man aged 18 to 30 with COVID-19, enrolled during active disease.

V and J are TRBV9 and TRBJ1-2, with D possibly matching TRBD1 (5 bases). Trimming removed 1 base at V and 3 bases at J, with 13 bases between. Germline V lookup: CDR1 SGDLS, CDR2 YYNGEE. This CDR3 is 15 amino acids long. DNA for the CDR3: TGTGCCAGCAGCGTATCTGCAGGGCAATACTATGGCTACACCTTC. Translation gives CASSVSAGQYYGYTF.

This chain links TRBV13 with TRBJ2-3; perhaps TRBD2 as D (5 bases). The length of the CDR3 is 14 residues. Germline CDR1 PRHDT, CDR2 FYEKMQ (reference sequence). V was pared by 1 base and J by 0 bases, with 5 bases between. The CDR3 region has the DNA TGTGCCAGCAGCTTAGCGGGAAGCACAGATACGCAGTATTTT. As protein: CASSLAGSTDTQYF.

This clone was counted between two and nine times. This chain joins TRBV19 and TRBJ2-7; TRBD1 matches at 8 bases. This CDR3 is built from 14 residues. Germline assignment: CDR1 LNHDA and CDR2 SQIVND (reference sequence). Trimming cost V 4 bases and J 4 bases; bases outside gene matches: 6. CDR3 DNA sequence: TGTGCCAGTAGTACCGGACAGGGTCCGTACGAGCAGTACTTC. This codes for CASSTGQGPYEQYF.

Turning to this clone: The junction departs from germline at one end; a sequencing error may be responsible. This chain links TRBV28 with TRBJ2-5, with 7 bases identical to TRBD2. The CDR3 is 12 residues long. Germline-derived CDR1 and CDR2 are MDHEN and SYDVKM. CDR3 loop: CASSSGLRDYHF. The CDR3 DNA follows: TGTGCCAGCAGTTCCGGACTCCGGGACTACCACTTC. The variable domain in full, with the rest retrieved from reference TRBV28 and TRBJ2-5, is DVKVTQSSRYLVKRTGEKVFLECVQDMDHENMFWYRQDPGLGLRLIYFSYDVKMKEKGDIPEGYSVSREKKERFSLILESASTNQTSMYLCASSSGLRDYHFGPGTRLLVL.

The genes are TRBV29-1 and TRBJ2-7; D remains unclear. Germline CDR1 is SQVTM and CDR2 is ANQGSEA. Between the trimmed V and J ends, which lost 6 bases and 7 bases, there was a span of 13 bases. The CDR3 has 11 residues. DNA of the CDR3: TGCAGCGTCGCCGACATTTGGGAGCAGTACTTC. This translates into CSVADIWEQYF.

V gene TRBV28 combines with J gene TRBJ1-2; 7 positions agree with TRBD1. The CDR3 covers 15 residues. After removal of 6 bases from V and 5 bases from J, the junction contained 12 bases not matched to a gene. Germline CDR1 is MDHEN and CDR2 is SYDVKM. For the CDR3, the DNA is TGTGCCAGCAGCATACTGACAGGGCAGGGTTATGGCTACACCTTC. This translates into CASSILTGQGYGYTF.

The chain is built from TRBV11-2 and TRBJ2-2; 10 bases are shared with TRBD2. CDR1 SGHAT and CDR2 FQNNGV come from the germline V gene. Trimming removed 5 bases from V and 4 bases from J; junction bases left unmatched: 10. The CDR3 totals 17 residues. CDR3 bases: TGTGCCAGCAGCCTCAGCGGGAGGGGCTTGGGCACCGGGGAGCTGTTTTTT. Protein product: CASSLSGRGLGTGELFF.

The rearrangement links TRBV7-2 to TRBJ2-7; no clear D gene. CDR1 and CDR2 (germline): SGHTA, FQGNSA. The CDR3 has 13 residues. V lost 3 bases and J 3 bases, leaving 9 bases between the germline ends. Written as DNA, the CDR3 is TGTGCCAGCAGCTTGGCAGGAAACTACGAGCAGTACTTC. It encodes CASSLAGNYEQYF.

This clone was recorded many times. The chain combines TRBV28 with TRBJ2-5; 10 bases are shared with TRBD1. V was clipped by 6 bases and J by 4 bases; unmatched bases: 2. In germline, CDR1 is MDHEN, CDR2 SYDVKM. The CDR3 has 13 amino acids. CDR3 region: CASRTGGGETQYF. For the CDR3, the DNA is TGTGCCAGCAGGACAGGGGGCGGAGAGACCCAGTACTTC.

The V gene is TRBV4-3, the J gene TRBJ1-1; 8 nucleotides agree with TRBD1. Trimming took 4 bases from V and 2 from J; bases not matched to a gene: 3. CDR3 length equals 14 residues. Germline loops: CDR1 LGHNA, CDR2 YSLEER. In DNA form, the CDR3 reads TGCGCCAGCAGCCCCGGGACAGGTAACACTGAAGCTTTCTTT. It is translated as CASSPGTGNTEAFF.

V gene TRBV6-2 or TRBV6-3 combines with J gene TRBJ1-5; D is possibly TRBD1 (6 bases). Between the trimmed V and J ends, which lost 4 bases and 4 bases, there was a span of 17 bases. Germline V lookup: CDR1 MNHEY, CDR2 SVGEGT. The CDR3 sequence is 16 residues long. The CDR3 protein is CASSWRQGLLNQPQHF. CDR3 DNA sequence: TGTGCCAGCAGTTGGCGGCAGGGGTTATTGAATCAGCCCCAGCATTTT.

The J gene is TRBJ1-1, the V gene TRBV6-2 or TRBV6-3, with unresolved D. In germline, CDR1 is MNHEY, CDR2 SVGEGT. The CDR3 consists of 13 residues. V was pared by 1 base and J by 4 bases, with 7 bases between. As DNA, the CDR3 is TGTGCCAGCAGTTACTTCGGCGGCACTGAAGCTTTCTTT. It yields the protein CASSYFGGTEAFF.

The chain employs TRBV5-4 and TRBJ2-7; D is unclear. CDR3 length: 14 residues. V was cut by 2 bases and J by 0 bases, with 9 bases left in between. Germline CDR1 is SGHNT and CDR2 is YYREEE (reference sequence). The DNA for the CDR3 is TGTGCCAGCAGCTTCGGCGGAGTCTCCTACGAGCAGTACTTC. Amino acids: CASSFGGVSYEQYF.

The chain employs TRBV9 and TRBJ2-7; 9 nucleotides match TRBD2. In germline, CDR1 is SGDLS, CDR2 YYNGEE. The CDR3 contains 16 residues. V lost 4 bases and J lost 0; bases outside the gene matches: 8. CDR3 sequence reads: CASSLRLAASSYEQYF. CDR3 nucleotide sequence: TGTGCCAGCAGCCTGCGACTAGCGGCGAGCTCCTACGAGCAGTACTTC. Filled out from reference TRBV9 and TRBJ2-7, the complete variable domain reads DSGVTQTPKHLITATGQRVTLRCSPRSGDLSVYWYQQSLDQGLQFLIQYYNGEERAKGNILERFSAQQFPDLHSELNLSSLELGDSALYFCASSLRLAASSYEQYFGPGTRLTVT.

The gene calls are TRBV19 and TRBJ2-3; possible D gene TRBD1, 6 bases. The CDR3 has 19 amino acids. The V gene's germline CDR1 is LNHDA and CDR2 SQIVND (reference sequence). Trimming shortened V by 3 bases and J by 0 bases, and 22 bases separated the two germline ends. The DNA of the CDR3 is TGTGCCAGTAGTATTCATGGGGGCCACAGCGGTTCTAGCACAGATACGCAGTATTTT. Protein: CASSIHGGHSGSSTDTQYF.

CDR3 protein: CASSKLTDGGSEQYF. For the CDR3, the DNA is TGTGCCAGCAGCAAACTGACCGACGGAGGATCCGAGCAGTACTTC. The genes are TRBV21-1 and TRBJ2-7; the table gives TRBD2 as D, unverified against the DNA. TRBV21-1 constitutes a pseudogene. There are 15 residues in the CDR3.

The chain couples TRBV6-5 to TRBJ2-7; tentatively, D is TRBD1 (6 bases). Germline CDR1 MNHEY, CDR2 SVGAGI. The CDR3 contains 12 residues. Trimming removed 10 bases from V and 1 base from J, with 11 bases in between. CDR3: CATTDRSYEQYF. The CDR3 coding sequence is TGTGCCACCACGGACAGATCCTACGAGCAGTACTTC.

The gene calls are TRBV6-5 and TRBJ2-1, with D perhaps matching TRBD2 (5 bases). Germline CDR1 MNHEY, CDR2 SVGAGI. This CDR3 spans 14 amino acids. Trimming took 6 bases from V and 9 from J, leaving 18 bases between them. The CDR3 DNA reads TGTGCCAGCAGATACCAGGACTCGGTGGGTGAGCAGTTCTTC. Residues: CASRYQDSVGEQFF.

The chain employs TRBV6-5 and TRBJ2-5; the match to TRBD2 covers 14 bases. With V trimmed by 5 bases and J by 3 bases, 2 bases remained unmatched. Germline CDR1 MNHEY, CDR2 SVGAGI. This CDR3 is built from 15 residues. The CDR3 region has the DNA TGTGCCAGCAGTAGACTAGCGGGAGGGGAAGAGACCCAGTACTTC. This gives the protein CASSRLAGGEETQYF.

CDR3 region: CASSLSENTEAFF. DNA for the CDR3: TGTGCCAGCAGCTTATCAGAGAACACTGAAGCTTTCTTT. V gene TRBV7-2 combines with J gene TRBJ1-1; no reliable D call. Per the germline V gene, CDR1 is SGHTA and CDR2 is FQGNSA. This CDR3 has 13 residues. Deletions cut 2 bases from V and 1 base from J, with 5 bases between.

The CDR3 loop is CASSYGGSSGTGELFF. In nucleotides, the CDR3 is TGTGCCAGCAGTTACGGCGGGAGTAGCGGCACCGGGGAGCTGTTTTTT. The chain employs TRBV6-5 and TRBJ2-2; 7 nucleotides match TRBD2. Trimming at V came to 2 bases and at J to 4 bases, leaving 7 bases not matched to a gene. This CDR3 comprises 16 residues. Germline CDR1 and CDR2: MNHEY and SVGAGI.

This clone was seen just once. V and J are TRBV29-1 and TRBJ2-7; TRBD2 matches at 9 bases. CDR3 size: 14 residues. CDR1 and CDR2 (germline): SQVTM, ANQGSEA. V was clipped by 7 bases and J by 0 bases; unmatched bases: 7. CDR3 amino acids: CSGGTSQHSYEQYF. CDR3 DNA sequence: TGCAGCGGTGGGACTAGCCAACACTCCTACGAGCAGTACTTC.

The chain joins TRBV28 to TRBJ1-1, with 8 bases that match TRBD1. Germline V gene data show CDR1 as MDHEN and CDR2 as SYDVKM. Trimming cost V 6 bases and J 1 base; bases outside gene matches: 10. The CDR3 consists of 16 residues. DNA for the CDR3: TGTGCCAGCAGGGAAAGGACGGACAGGGAGAACACTGAAGCTTTCTTT. Its protein is CASRERTDRENTEAFF. Full variable domain (remainder filled in from reference TRBV28 and TRBJ1-1): DVKVTQSSRYLVKRTGEKVFLECVQDMDHENMFWYRQDPGLGLRLIYFSYDVKMKEKGDIPEGYSVSREKKERFSLILESASTNQTSMYLCASRERTDRENTEAFFGQGTRLTVV.

This chain connects TRBV18 to TRBJ2-7; TRBD1 might be the D (6 bases). This CDR3 is 14 amino acids long. The germline gives CDR1 KGHSH, CDR2 LQKENI. V was cut by 6 bases and J by 2 bases, with 14 bases left in between. The CDR3, as DNA: TGTGCCAGCTCTCCAACAGGGAGTACCTACGAGCAGTACTTC. This gives the protein CASSPTGSTYEQYF. Drawing the rest from reference TRBV18 and TRBJ2-7, the complete variable domain is NAGVMQNPRHLVRRRGQEARLRCSPMKGHSHVYWYRQLPEEGLKFMVYLQKENIIDESGMPKERFSAEFPKEGPSILRIQQVVRGDSAAYFCASSPTGSTYEQYFGPGTRLTVT.

This rearrangement joins TRBV28 to TRBJ2-6, with 11 bases identical to TRBD1. Per the germline V gene, CDR1 is MDHEN and CDR2 is SYDVKM. J gave up 4 bases and V 6 bases, and 5 bases lay outside the gene matches. CDR3 length equals 16 residues. CDR3 in amino acids: CASSWDRGYGANVLTF. The CDR3 region has the DNA TGTGCCAGCAGCTGGGACAGGGGGTACGGGGCCAACGTCCTGACTTTC.

The rearrangement links TRBV7-9 to TRBJ2-7; 7 bases match TRBD1. The CDR3 is made up of 15 amino acids. V gave up 4 bases and J gave up 1 base; unmatched junction bases: 7. The germline V gene has CDR1 SEHNR and CDR2 FQNEAQ (reference sequence). DNA for the CDR3: TGTGCCAGCAGCTCTGTGGGACAGCCGTCCTACGAGCAGTACTTC. Protein: CASSSVGQPSYEQYF. Using reference TRBV7-9 and TRBJ2-7 for the parts outside the CDR3, the full variable domain is DTGVSQNPRHKITKRGQNVTFRCDPISEHNRLYWYRQTLGQGPEFLTYFQNEAQLEKSRLLSDRFSAERPKGSFSTLEIQRTEQGDSAMYLCASSSVGQPSYEQYFGPGTRLTVT.

This chain's CDR3 is CASSQVGLLQETQYF. CDR3 DNA: TGCGCCAGCAGCCAAGTTGGACTCCTACAAGAGACCCAGTACTTC. The chain is built from TRBV4-1 and TRBJ2-5; weak D call: TRBD2 (5 bases). The V gene lost 1 base and the J gene lost 2 bases, with 11 bases spanning the gap. The length of the CDR3 is 15 residues. CDR1 is MGHRA and CDR2 is YSYEKL in the germline V gene.